This is a list of T cell receptor beta chains from one sample in a study of blood T cell repertoires in COVID-19. Method: immunoSEQ multiplex PCR; TCRdb's copy keeps in-frame clones and lacks some. The table has hundreds of thousands of clones, 81% seen once. The source material was peripheral blood. These receptor sequences come from a woman of 80 years or more with COVID-19, enrolled during active disease. Both conserved end residues are part of each CDR3. Each record gives: V gene, D gene, J gene, clone size, CDR3 protein, CDR3 DNA. A D gene is named only where the DNA matches it firmly. Clone size is stated in some rows and not others, as once, few, many or a class when expanded.

V gene: TRBV30; D gene: .; J gene: TRBJ2-2; clone size: .; CDR3 protein: CAWSSSYPLSSTGELFF; CDR3 DNA: TGTGCCTGGAGTTCCTCCTATCCTTTGTCGAGCACCGGGGAGCTGTTTTTT
V gene: TRBV2; D gene: .; J gene: TRBJ2-5; clone size: .; CDR3 protein: CASTLQQETQYF; CDR3 DNA: TGTGCCAGCACTCTTCAGCAAGAGACCCAGTACTTC
V gene: TRBV7-8; D gene: .; J gene: TRBJ2-2; clone size: .; CDR3 protein: CASRLDLTNTGELFF; CDR3 DNA: TGTGCCAGCAGGCTAGACCTAACCAACACCGGGGAGCTGTTTTTT
V gene: TRBV18; D gene: .; J gene: TRBJ1-5; clone size: .; CDR3 protein: CASSPGRGNGQPQHF; CDR3 DNA: TGTGCCAGCTCACCAGGACGGGGTAACGGCCAGCCCCAGCATTTT
V gene: TRBV5-1; D gene: TRBD1; J gene: TRBJ2-7; clone size: few; CDR3 protein: CASSLGQGESSYEQYF; CDR3 DNA: TGCGCCAGCAGCTTGGGACAGGGTGAGAGCTCCTACGAGCAGTACTTC
V gene: TRBV7-8; D gene: .; J gene: TRBJ1-1; clone size: .; CDR3 protein: CASSLEMNTEAFF; CDR3 DNA: TGTGCCAGCAGCTTGGAGATGAACACTGAAGCTTTCTTT
V gene: TRBV5-6; D gene: .; J gene: TRBJ2-1; clone size: .; CDR3 protein: CASTSGLGGDNEQFF; CDR3 DNA: TGTGCCAGCACCTCCGGACTGGGCGGAGACAATGAGCAGTTCTTC
V gene: TRBV7-2; D gene: .; J gene: TRBJ2-4; clone size: .; CDR3 protein: CASSLVSRVENIQYF; CDR3 DNA: TGTGCCAGCAGCTTAGTAAGCAGGGTGGAAAACATTCAGTACTTC
V gene: TRBV6-5; D gene: TRBD1; J gene: TRBJ1-1; clone size: .; CDR3 protein: CASNPRQGATEAFF; CDR3 DNA: TGTGCCAGCAACCCCCGACAGGGTGCCACTGAAGCTTTCTTT
V gene: TRBV7-3; D gene: TRBD2; J gene: TRBJ2-1; clone size: .; CDR3 protein: CASSPRPGGSFSYNEQFF; CDR3 DNA: TGTGCCAGCAGCCCTAGGCCGGGAGGGTCATTCTCCTACAATGAGCAGTTCTTC
V gene: TRBV30; D gene: .; J gene: TRBJ1-2; clone size: .; CDR3 protein: CAWRTPLGANYGYTF; CDR3 DNA: TGTGCCTGGAGGACCCCGTTAGGAGCTAACTATGGCTACACCTTC
V gene: TRBV3-1/TRBV3-2; D gene: TRBD1; J gene: TRBJ1-1; clone size: .; CDR3 protein: CASSQPRTGNQNTEAFF; CDR3 DNA: TGTGCCAGCAGCCAACCCCGGACAGGAAACCAAAACACTGAAGCTTTCTTT
V gene: TRBV27; D gene: .; J gene: TRBJ1-6; clone size: .; CDR3 protein: CASSLGGGNNSPLHF; CDR3 DNA: TGTGCCAGCAGTTTAGGAGGCGGAAATAATTCACCCCTCCACTTT
V gene: TRBV10-2; D gene: TRBD1; J gene: TRBJ2-1; clone size: once; CDR3 protein: CASRTWGQGYNEQFF; CDR3 DNA: TGCGCCAGCAGGACATGGGGACAGGGATACAATGAGCAGTTCTTC
V gene: TRBV27; D gene: TRBD2; J gene: TRBJ2-2; clone size: .; CDR3 protein: CASGRAAGELFF; CDR3 DNA: TGTGCCAGCGGGAGGGCGGCCGGGGAGCTGTTTTTT
V gene: TRBV12-3/TRBV12-4; D gene: .; J gene: TRBJ1-2; clone size: .; CDR3 protein: CASSRTGWGYTF; CDR3 DNA: TGTGCCAGCAGTAGGACGGGGTGGGGCTACACCTTC
V gene: TRBV7-2; D gene: .; J gene: TRBJ2-2; clone size: few; CDR3 protein: CASSFVGAPGELFF; CDR3 DNA: TGTGCCAGCAGCTTCGTGGGGGCCCCCGGGGAGCTGTTTTTT
V gene: TRBV5-4; D gene: .; J gene: TRBJ1-3; clone size: .; CDR3 protein: CASSLKGAADRYF; CDR3 DNA: TGTGCCAGCAGCCTGAAAGGGGCCGCTGATAGGTATTTT
V gene: TRBV28; D gene: TRBD1; J gene: TRBJ1-5; clone size: few; CDR3 protein: CASRGTGGNQPQHF; CDR3 DNA: TGTGCCAGCAGGGGGACAGGGGGTAATCAGCCCCAGCATTTT
V gene: TRBV9; D gene: TRBD2; J gene: TRBJ2-2; clone size: .; CDR3 protein: CASSPVDSGGNGELFF; CDR3 DNA: TGTGCCAGCAGCCCCGTTGATAGCGGGGGGAACGGGGAGCTGTTTTTT
V gene: TRBV18; D gene: .; J gene: TRBJ2-7; clone size: .; CDR3 protein: CASSPRGTIDYEQYF; CDR3 DNA: TGTGCCAGCTCACCACGAGGGACAATAGACTACGAGCAGTACTTC
V gene: TRBV5-1; D gene: .; J gene: TRBJ1-3; clone size: .; CDR3 protein: CASSLRGGGDKSGNTIYF; CDR3 DNA: TGCGCCAGCAGCCTTCGAGGGGGAGGGGACAAATCTGGAAACACCATATATTTT
V gene: TRBV18; D gene: .; J gene: TRBJ2-5; clone size: .; CDR3 protein: CASSPRDYQETQYF; CDR3 DNA: TGTGCCAGCTCACCGAGGGACTACCAAGAGACCCAGTACTTC
V gene: TRBV7-9; D gene: TRBD2; J gene: TRBJ2-3; clone size: .; CDR3 protein: CASSFSGGTDTQYF; CDR3 DNA: TGTGCCAGCAGCTTTAGCGGGGGAACAGATACGCAGTATTTT
V gene: TRBV5-4; D gene: TRBD1; J gene: TRBJ2-5; clone size: .; CDR3 protein: CASSFGTGGRETQYF; CDR3 DNA: TGTGCCAGCAGCTTTGGGACAGGGGGCAGAGAGACCCAGTACTTC
V gene: TRBV2; D gene: TRBD1; J gene: TRBJ2-7; clone size: .; CDR3 protein: CASGRGQGVREQYF; CDR3 DNA: TGTGCCAGCGGTCGGGGACAGGGAGTGAGGGAGCAGTACTTC
V gene: TRBV28; D gene: .; J gene: TRBJ1-5; clone size: once; CDR3 protein: CASSRGLRGPQHF; CDR3 DNA: TGTGCCAGCAGCCGCGGGCTCCGAGGCCCCCAGCATTTT
V gene: TRBV7-2; D gene: TRBD2; J gene: TRBJ2-7; clone size: once; CDR3 protein: CASSTSDTYEQYF; CDR3 DNA: TGTGCCAGCAGCACTAGCGATACCTACGAGCAGTACTTC
V gene: TRBV2; D gene: .; J gene: TRBJ2-7; clone size: .; CDR3 protein: CAVGGTSPYEQYF; CDR3 DNA: TGTGCCGTGGGGGGGACATCCCCCTACGAGCAGTACTTC
V gene: TRBV7-3; D gene: .; J gene: TRBJ1-1; clone size: .; CDR3 protein: CASSLYSNTEAFF; CDR3 DNA: TGTGCCAGCAGCTTATACTCCAACACTGAAGCTTTCTTT
V gene: TRBV15; D gene: TRBD1; J gene: TRBJ2-4; clone size: .; CDR3 protein: CATSSGTGTKNIQYF; CDR3 DNA: TGTGCCACCAGCAGTGGGACAGGGACCAAAAACATTCAGTACTTC
V gene: TRBV5-4; D gene: TRBD1; J gene: TRBJ1-2; clone size: few; CDR3 protein: CASSLAGRGRRGGYTF; CDR3 DNA: TGTGCCAGCAGCCTTGCCGGCAGGGGGCGAAGAGGTGGCTACACCTTC
V gene: TRBV18; D gene: TRBD2; J gene: TRBJ2-5; clone size: .; CDR3 protein: CASSPSAGGTGETQYF; CDR3 DNA: TGTGCCAGCTCACCATCAGCGGGAGGGACGGGGGAGACCCAGTACTTC
V gene: TRBV7-9; D gene: .; J gene: TRBJ2-7; clone size: .; CDR3 protein: CASSLESEQYF; CDR3 DNA: TGTGCCAGCAGCTTAGAGAGCGAGCAGTACTTC
V gene: TRBV18; D gene: TRBD1; J gene: TRBJ1-1; clone size: .; CDR3 protein: CASGDRDSEAFF; CDR3 DNA: TGTGCCAGCGGCGACCGGGACAGCGAGGCTTTCTTT
V gene: TRBV7-2; D gene: TRBD1; J gene: TRBJ1-2; clone size: .; CDR3 protein: CASSLVQGLQNYGYTF; CDR3 DNA: TGTGCCAGCAGCTTGGTACAGGGGCTTCAAAACTATGGCTACACCTTC
V gene: TRBV7-8; D gene: TRBD2; J gene: TRBJ2-3; clone size: once; CDR3 protein: CASSLPSTSGGRTDTQYF; CDR3 DNA: TGTGCCAGCAGCTTACCCTCGACTAGCGGGGGACGCACAGATACGCAGTATTTT
V gene: TRBV18; D gene: .; J gene: TRBJ1-5; clone size: .; CDR3 protein: CASSLTDSNQPQHF; CDR3 DNA: TGTGCCAGCTCCCTTACAGATAGCAATCAGCCCCAGCATTTT
V gene: TRBV11-2; D gene: TRBD1; J gene: TRBJ1-4; clone size: .; CDR3 protein: CASSSTTGGVKLFF; CDR3 DNA: TGTGCCAGCAGCTCGACGACAGGGGGCGTAAAACTGTTTTTT
V gene: TRBV11-2; D gene: TRBD1; J gene: TRBJ1-4; clone size: .; CDR3 protein: CASSGHRDRVVGTNEKLFF; CDR3 DNA: TGTGCCAGCAGCGGACACCGGGACAGGGTGGTTGGAACTAATGAAAAACTGTTTTTT
V gene: TRBV11-2; D gene: .; J gene: TRBJ2-1; clone size: .; CDR3 protein: CASSLDQERTEFF; CDR3 DNA: TGTGCCAGCAGCTTAGATCAGGAGCGGACTGAGTTCTTC
V gene: TRBV18; D gene: TRBD1; J gene: TRBJ1-2; clone size: once; CDR3 protein: CASSPREGGQGDNYGYTF; CDR3 DNA: TGTGCCAGCTCGCCCCGCGAGGGTGGACAGGGAGACAACTATGGCTACACCTTC
V gene: TRBV9; D gene: .; J gene: TRBJ1-6; clone size: .; CDR3 protein: CASSAESPSPLHF; CDR3 DNA: TGTGCCAGCAGCGCCGAGTCTCCTTCACCCCTCCACTTT
V gene: TRBV15; D gene: TRBD2; J gene: TRBJ2-3; clone size: .; CDR3 protein: CATSRGREGMSTDTQYF; CDR3 DNA: TGTGCCACCAGCAGAGGACGGGAGGGGATGAGCACAGATACGCAGTATTTT
V gene: TRBV6-5; D gene: .; J gene: TRBJ2-7; clone size: .; CDR3 protein: CASSPGGLEQYF; CDR3 DNA: TGTGCCAGCAGCCCCGGAGGGCTCGAGCAGTACTTC
V gene: TRBV4-1; D gene: .; J gene: TRBJ1-5; clone size: .; CDR3 protein: CASSLSAVGQPQHF; CDR3 DNA: TGCGCCAGCAGCCTTAGCGCGGTGGGGCAGCCCCAGCATTTT
V gene: TRBV7-2; D gene: TRBD1; J gene: TRBJ1-1; clone size: .; CDR3 protein: CASSLAGQGKRAFF; CDR3 DNA: TGTGCCAGCAGCTTAGCGGGACAGGGGAAGAGAGCTTTCTTT
V gene: TRBV18; D gene: TRBD1; J gene: TRBJ2-2; clone size: .; CDR3 protein: CASSGQGAGELFF; CDR3 DNA: TGTGCCAGCTCAGGACAGGGTGCCGGGGAGCTGTTTTTT
V gene: TRBV18; D gene: TRBD1; J gene: TRBJ1-1; clone size: .; CDR3 protein: CASSPLTGGNTEAFF; CDR3 DNA: TGTGCCAGCTCACCATTGACAGGGGGGAACACTGAAGCTTTCTTT
V gene: TRBV7-9; D gene: TRBD1; J gene: TRBJ1-1; clone size: .; CDR3 protein: CASSPRDRGPTEAFF; CDR3 DNA: TGTGCCAGCAGCCCCAGGGACAGGGGGCCCACTGAAGCTTTCTTT
V gene: TRBV6-5; D gene: TRBD1; J gene: TRBJ1-5; clone size: .; CDR3 protein: CASSSGTGLSQPQHF; CDR3 DNA: TGTGCCAGCAGTTCCGGGACAGGTTTAAGTCAGCCCCAGCATTTT
V gene: TRBV6-5; D gene: .; J gene: TRBJ1-5; clone size: .; CDR3 protein: CASSYSTQGLQPQHF; CDR3 DNA: TGTGCCAGCAGTTACTCGACACAGGGTCTTCAGCCCCAGCATTTT
V gene: TRBV9; D gene: TRBD1; J gene: TRBJ1-1; clone size: .; CDR3 protein: CASSVDRTGYEAFF; CDR3 DNA: TGTGCCAGCAGCGTAGATAGGACAGGGTATGAAGCTTTCTTT
V gene: TRBV28; D gene: .; J gene: TRBJ1-1; clone size: .; CDR3 protein: CASSFAGVIEAFF; CDR3 DNA: TGTGCCAGCAGTTTCGCAGGGGTTATTGAAGCTTTCTTT
V gene: TRBV25-1; D gene: .; J gene: TRBJ1-6; clone size: .; CDR3 protein: CASSESWGVSPLHF; CDR3 DNA: TGTGCCAGCAGTGAAAGCTGGGGGGTTTCACCCCTCCACTTT
V gene: TRBV7-9; D gene: TRBD1; J gene: TRBJ1-1; clone size: .; CDR3 protein: CASSSLTGAGTEAFF; CDR3 DNA: TGTGCCAGCAGCTCCCTGACAGGGGCGGGCACTGAAGCTTTCTTT
V gene: TRBV5-1; D gene: TRBD2; J gene: TRBJ2-3; clone size: .; CDR3 protein: CASSFLTSGSTDTQYF; CDR3 DNA: TGCGCCAGCAGCTTTCTCACTAGCGGGAGTACAGATACGCAGTATTTT
V gene: TRBV7-2; D gene: .; J gene: TRBJ2-3; clone size: .; CDR3 protein: CASSSFPPPADTQYF; CDR3 DNA: TGTGCCAGCAGCTCCTTCCCCCCCCCGGCAGATACGCAGTATTTT
V gene: TRBV19; D gene: .; J gene: TRBJ1-3; clone size: .; CDR3 protein: CASSISGTGRSGNTIYF; CDR3 DNA: TGTGCCAGTAGTATCTCCGGGACTGGTCGCTCTGGAAACACCATATATTTT